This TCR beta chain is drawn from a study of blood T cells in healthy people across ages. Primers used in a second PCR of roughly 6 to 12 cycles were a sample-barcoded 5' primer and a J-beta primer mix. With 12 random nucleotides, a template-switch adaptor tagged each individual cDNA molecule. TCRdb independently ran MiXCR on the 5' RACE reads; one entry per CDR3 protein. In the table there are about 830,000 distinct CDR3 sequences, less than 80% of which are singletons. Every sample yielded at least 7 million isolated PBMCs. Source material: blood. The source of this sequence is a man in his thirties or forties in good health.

CDR3 nucleotide sequence: TGTGCCAGCAGCTTCTCCGGGATACCTTCTTACGAGCAGTACTTC. This translates into CASSFSGIPSYEQYF. V and J are TRBV5-6 and TRBJ2-4; tentative D call: TRBD2 (5 bases). The tail of the sequence fits TRBJ2-7 better, so the J call may be wrong. The CDR3 has 15 amino acids. In germline, CDR1 is SGHDT, CDR2 YYEEEE.